Listed here are 26 T cell receptor beta chains from one sample, sequenced in a study of metastatic and nonmetastatic thyroid tumors (dated by TCRdb to between 2020 and 2021). The protocol used for the library was PCR. The sample was run on an Illumina HiSeq 4000. TCRdb reprocessed the public reads (quality trimming at Q25 with fastp, clone calling with MiXCR) and kept in-frame beta chains. The sample data list fewer than 35,000 clones, and about 20% of these were observed just once. The top ten clonotypes cover less than 4% of the sample. No treatment had been received by any patient before thyroid surgery. The sequenced material came from tumor tissue. These TCRs come from a male donor with papillary thyroid cancer or a benign thyroid nodule (not recorded which). Some clones in this sample may be carry-over from other donors' samples.

This clone was observed many times. The V gene is TRBV20-1, the J gene TRBJ2-3; 11 bases are shared with TRBD2. J was trimmed by 3 bases and V by 5 bases; bases with no gene match: 4. The CDR3 covers 14 residues. Germline V CDR1 and CDR2: DFQATT, SNEGSKA (reference sequence). This CDR3 is CSADGLAGTDTQYF. In DNA, the CDR3 is TGCAGTGCTGACGGACTAGCGGGTACAGATACGCAGTATTTT.

This chain joins TRBV20-1 and TRBJ1-2, with D tentatively TRBD1 (5 bases). The germline V gene has CDR1 DFQATT and CDR2 SNEGSKA (reference sequence). CDR3 length: 15 residues. V lost 2 bases to trimming and J lost 0 bases, with 13 bases between them. CDR3 DNA: TGCAGTGCTAGAACCCAACGGGGACCTAACTATGGCTACACCTTC. Encoded protein: CSARTQRGPNYGYTF.

This clone is medium-sized in the sample. This sequence joins TRBV12-3 or TRBV12-4 and TRBJ2-7, with 7 bases that match TRBD1. This CDR3 comprises 14 residues. The trim removed 3 bases at V and 5 bases at J, leaving 7 bases unmatched. CDR3 sequence reads: CASSFGDSFNEQYF. In DNA form, the CDR3 reads TGTGCCAGCAGTTTTGGGGACAGTTTTAACGAGCAGTACTTC.

This clone has ten or more counts. J is TRBJ2-3 and V is TRBV19; 7 bases agree with TRBD1. The CDR3 consists of 14 residues. The ends lost 5 bases at V and 0 bases at J; junction bases unmatched: 2. In germline, CDR1 is LNHDA, CDR2 SQIVND (reference sequence). This CDR3 is CASSQTGSTDTQYF. The CDR3 DNA sequence: TGTGCCAGTAGTCAGACAGGGAGCACAGATACGCAGTATTTT.

V gene TRBV11-2 combines with J gene TRBJ1-1; TRBD1 matches 7 bases. V lost 5 bases, J lost 0 bases, and 15 bases stayed unmatched. The CDR3 has 18 amino acids. The V gene's germline CDR1 is SGHAT and CDR2 FQNNGV. In nucleotides, the CDR3 is TGTGCCAGCAGCCCCAGACAGGGATGGGGAGGCATGAACACTGAAGCTTTCTTT. It specifies CASSPRQGWGGMNTEAFF.

This clone ranks as medium-sized. CDR3 sequence reads: CASSDLGGSSYEQYF. In DNA form, the CDR3 reads TGTGCCAGTAGTGATTTAGGGGGCTCCTCCTACGAGCAGTACTTC. The chain joins TRBV19 to TRBJ2-7; 7 nucleotides match TRBD1. Germline assignment: CDR1 LNHDA and CDR2 SQIVND (reference sequence). J lost 0 bases, V lost 5 bases, and 7 bases had no gene match. The CDR3 is made up of 15 amino acids.

This clone was seen more than once but under ten times. Just one base apart from a much larger clone, this may be a read error. The V gene is TRBV27, the J gene TRBJ1-6, with D uncertain. Germline-derived CDR1 and CDR2 are MNHEY and SMNVEV (reference sequence). The CDR3 extends over 13 amino acids. DNA for the CDR3: TGTGCCAGCAGTTTACGGAGGTTGGCACCCCTCTACTTT. It is translated as CASSLRRLAPLYF.

At least ten counts were recorded for this clone. This same CDR3 is encoded by further DNA sequences in the sample. V and J are TRBV12-3 or TRBV12-4 and TRBJ1-3, with 9 bases lining up with TRBD1. V was clipped by 8 bases and J by 2 bases; unmatched bases: 4. This CDR3 comprises 14 residues. As DNA, the CDR3 is TGTGCCAGCGGAACAGGGGGCACTGGAAACACCATATATTTT. It specifies CASGTGGTGNTIYF.

To note about this clone: The junction departs from germline at one end; a sequencing error may be responsible. The V gene is TRBV6-1, the J gene TRBJ2-7; D uncertain. The germline V gene encodes CDR1 MNHNS and CDR2 SASEGT. The CDR3 runs 12 residues. CDR3 sequence (DNA): TGTGCCAGCAGTGGGTGGACCTACGAGCATTACTTC. Its translation: CASSGWTYEHYF.

A few counts support this clone. This may be a read error, as it is one base from a much larger clone. V and J are TRBV15 and TRBJ2-3; D is undetermined. This CDR3 has 13 residues. Trimming took 4 bases from V and 2 from J, leaving 7 bases between them. The germline gives CDR1 LNHNV, CDR2 YYDKDF (reference sequence). In nucleotides, the CDR3 is TGTGCCACCAGCACACATGCCACAGATACGCAGTATTTT. Translating it yields CATSTHATDTQYF. Complete variable domain (other parts from reference TRBV15 and TRBJ2-3): DAMVIQNPRYQVTQFGKPVTLSCSQTLNHNVMYWYQQKSSQAPKLLFHYYDKDFNNEADTPDNFQSRRPNTSFCFLDIRSPGLGDTAMYLCATSTHATDTQYFGPGTRLTVL.

Points on this clone: Possible read error: a much larger clone is one base away. Different DNA sequences within this sample yield the same CDR3. The chain combines TRBV3-1 with TRBJ1-1; D might be TRBD1 (5 bases). There are 15 residues in the CDR3. The germline CDR1 and CDR2 sequences are LGHDT and YNNKEL (reference sequence). The CDR3, as DNA: TGTGCAAGCAGCCAAGATTTGGGGGGGAACACTGAAGCTTTCTTT. Translation gives CASSQDLGGNTEAFF.

Many counts were recorded for this clone. The CDR3 sequence: CAIARDRGVEQYF. The DNA for the CDR3 is TGTGCCATCGCGCGGGACAGGGGCGTCGAGCAGTACTTC. The gene calls are TRBV10-3 and TRBJ2-7; 10 nucleotides align to TRBD1. The CDR3 has 13 residues. With V trimmed by 8 bases and J by 6 bases, 7 bases remained unmatched. Looked up from germline, CDR1 is ENHRY and CDR2 is SYGVKD.

This clone is classed as medium-sized (0.01 to 0.1%). This chain uses TRBV20-1 with TRBJ2-7; maybe TRBD1 (5 bases). There are 15 residues in the CDR3. Per the germline V gene, CDR1 is DFQATT and CDR2 is SNEGSKA (reference sequence). Trimming removed 6 bases from V and 3 bases from J, with 21 bases in between. CDR3 sequence (DNA): TGCAGTGCCAGATCCCAGGGTAGCTGGAACTACGAGCAGTACTTC. Its protein product is CSARSQGSWNYEQYF.

This clone has at least ten counts. The V gene is TRBV7-3, the J gene TRBJ2-1; D is possibly TRBD2 (6 bases). Trimming cost V 0 bases and J 1 base, with 7 bases left between them. The CDR3 contains 15 residues. Germline loops: CDR1 SGHTA, CDR2 FQGTGA. CDR3 sequence: CASSLTGSSYNEQFF. The CDR3, as DNA: TGTGCCAGCAGCTTAACCGGGAGTTCCTACAATGAGCAGTTCTTC.

The chain uses TRBV12-3 or TRBV12-4 and TRBJ2-7, with D perhaps matching TRBD1 (6 bases). The CDR3 sequence is 15 residues long. The ends were cut back, 6 bases at V and 3 bases at J, with 18 bases in the middle. The CDR3 reads CASSPTGFQNYEQYF. The CDR3 region has the DNA TGTGCCAGCAGCCCGACAGGATTTCAGAACTACGAGCAGTACTTC.

This clone occurred many times. The chain couples TRBV28 to TRBJ2-7, with 9 bases lining up with TRBD1. The V segment lost 6 bases and the J segment 2 bases; nucleotides outside the gene matches: 5. Germline V gene lookup returns CDR1 MDHEN and CDR2 SYDVKM. The CDR3 consists of 14 residues. CDR3 region: CASRKGQGTYEQYF. The CDR3 DNA reads as TGTGCCAGCAGGAAGGGACAGGGCACCTACGAGCAGTACTTC.

This clone was found once. Germline and junction disagree at one end, which may indicate a read error. The chain carries TRBV7-2 and TRBJ2-5; no clear D gene. Germline values: CDR1 SGHTA, CDR2 FQGNSA. This CDR3 spans 14 amino acids. The chain's CDR3 is CASSPHGGGETKYF. CDR3 DNA sequence: TGTGCCAGCAGCCCACACGGTGGTGGTGAGACCAAGTACTTC.

In its sample, this clone was seen many times. The chain links TRBV7-6 to TRBJ2-1; the match to TRBD1 covers 8 bases. Germline V gene data show CDR1 as SGHVS and CDR2 as FNYEAQ. This CDR3 spans 16 amino acids. After removal of 1 base from V and 5 bases from J, the junction contained 7 bases not matched to a gene. CDR3 DNA sequence: TGTGCCAGCAGCTTAGAGCCCGGGACAGGAAACAATGAGCAGTTCTTC. This gives the protein CASSLEPGTGNNEQFF.

The table lists this clone with a few counts. This sequence joins TRBV10-3 and TRBJ1-3; D gene ambiguous. The CDR3 extends over 13 amino acids. Germline lookup yields CDR1 ENHRY and CDR2 SYGVKD. Trimming took off 8 bases at V and 0 bases at J, with 8 bases between the two ends. In nucleotides, the CDR3 is TGTGCCATCCGGGGTAACTCTGGAAACACCATATATTTT. Translation: CAIRGNSGNTIYF.

This clone is classed as medium-sized. This CDR3 is CASRKGQETIYEQYF. CDR3 in DNA: TGTGCCAGCAGGAAAGGACAGGAGACAATTTACGAGCAGTACTTC. The genes are TRBV2 and TRBJ2-7; 7 bases line up with TRBD1. Unmatched junction bases numbered 12, after V lost 6 bases and J lost 4 bases. Germline loops: CDR1 SNHLY, CDR2 FYNNEI. The length of the CDR3 is 15 residues.

The chain is built from TRBV19 and TRBJ2-7; D may be TRBD2 (5 bases). Germline values: CDR1 LNHDA, CDR2 SQIVND (reference sequence). There are 14 residues in the CDR3. V lost 1 base, J lost 2 bases, and 9 bases lay in between. CDR3 sequence (DNA): TGTGCCAGTAGTATAGGCAGCGGCCCCTACGAGCAGTACTTC. The encoded protein is CASSIGSGPYEQYF.

V gene TRBV6-1 combines with J gene TRBJ2-7; D uncertain. V was trimmed by 7 bases and J by 0 bases, leaving 16 bases between them. The V gene's germline CDR1 is MNHNS and CDR2 SASEGT. CDR3 size: 15 residues. The CDR3 DNA reads TGTGCCAGCATTCAAGTGGGCAAGGTCTCCTACGAGCAGTACTTC. Protein: CASIQVGKVSYEQYF.

This clone is medium-sized. V gene TRBV7-2 combines with J gene TRBJ2-7, with D perhaps TRBD2 (6 bases). CDR3 length: 13 residues. V was clipped by 1 base and J by 5 bases, with 9 bases between them. The germline CDR1 and CDR2 sequences are SGHTA and FQGNSA. The DNA for the CDR3 is TGTGCCAGCAGCTTAGTGGGGGGTAACGAGCAGTACTTC. Residues: CASSLVGGNEQYF.

Within the sample, this clone is medium-sized. The rearrangement links TRBV27 to TRBJ2-7, with D possibly TRBD2 on 7 matching bases. Looked up from germline, CDR1 is MNHEY and CDR2 is SMNVEV (reference sequence). CDR3 size: 15 residues. V gave up 3 bases and J gave up 7 bases, with 19 bases separating them. CDR3 amino acids: CASSLLGGGFGEQYF. The DNA of the CDR3 is TGTGCCAGCAGTTTGTTAGGGGGGGGCTTTGGGGAGCAGTACTTC.

This clone was observed at least ten times. The chain has TRBV9 and TRBJ2-3, with D possibly called TRBD1 or TRBD2 (5 bases each). The germline V gene has CDR1 SGDLS and CDR2 YYNGEE. V lost 3 bases and J lost 3, with 17 bases in between. The CDR3 spans 16 residues. Here the CDR3 reads CASSAQVGVATDTQYF. For the CDR3, the DNA is TGTGCCAGCAGCGCCCAAGTGGGGGTTGCGACAGATACGCAGTATTTT.

This clone was observed a few times. CDR3 sequence (DNA): TGTGCCAGCAGTTTATTACCAGGGGGAGGCTATGGCTACACCTTC. Translation gives CASSLLPGGGYGYTF. The chain employs TRBV27 and TRBJ1-2, with 7 nucleotides matching TRBD1. V shed 1 base, J shed 4 bases, and the junction held 6 bases outside the gene matches. Germline CDR1 and CDR2: MNHEY and SMNVEV (reference sequence). The CDR3 is 15 amino acids.